This TCR beta chain was captured by sequencing in a study of blood T cells in healthy people across ages. A sample-barcoded 5' primer and a J-beta primer mix were used in a second PCR of roughly 7 to 12 cycles. A template-switch adaptor with 12 random nucleotides tagged each cDNA molecule. TCRdb processed the 5' RACE reads anew with MiXCR; each CDR3 protein has one entry. The data show some 760,000 distinct CDR3 sequences, 20% to 25% seen once. This CDR3 region has 17 residues. CDR1 is SEHNR and CDR2 is FQNEAQ in the germline V gene (reference sequence). This clonotype was recorded a few times. The antigen remains undetermined. Study-level points and caveats: Measured against age, TCR beta diversity per million T cells decreased in a roughly linear manner.

This sample was also put to use in a study of T cells of mothers and their children.

V usage is TRBV7-9 and J usage is TRBJ2-5; 10 bases fit TRBD2. With the DNA end fitting TRBJ2-1 better, the J assignment may be wrong. Sequenced: blood. The sequence derives from a boy younger than 18 in good health. CDR3 protein: CASSSQTTAGGQHEQFF. In DNA form, the CDR3 reads TGTGCCAGCAGCTCCCAAACAACAGCGGGGGGGCAGCATGAGCAGTTCTTC.